One and the same sample provided the 8 T cell receptor beta chains below, sequenced in a study of T cell repertoires in cytomegalovirus infection (dated by TCRdb to about 2019). For these receptors, no antigen is known. Sequencing instrument: Illumina HiSeq 1500. TCRdb trimmed the raw reads at Q25, called clones with MiXCR and kept productive beta chains. Identical CDR3 protein sequences are pooled into one entry, listed with their most common genes and DNA. The sample table holds around 900,000 distinct CDR3 sequences, of which around 31% were seen once. The ten largest clones capture over 13% of the sample. Sample treatment or condition, as interpreted from the label and publication: in vitro stimulation with specific CMV peptide epitopes to enrich CMV-specific T cells. Sample: cultured CD8+ T cells from PBMCs, taken from culture after CMV antigen stimulation. The receptors shown here come from a human donor in good health (CMV status not recorded). Some clones in this sample may be carry-over from other donors' samples.

The chain has TRBV2 and TRBJ1-2; D remains ambiguous. Germline V gene lookup returns CDR1 SNHLY and CDR2 FYNNEI. The CDR3 runs to 12 residues. V lost 4 bases to trimming and J lost 9 bases, with 12 bases between them. The CDR3 nucleotides read TGTGCCAGCAGTGTTATCGCCTACCGCTACACCTTC. Translating it yields CASSVIAYRYTF.

This clonotype was seen repeatedly, ten times or more. The V gene is TRBV7-6, the J gene TRBJ1-1; no firm D call. The CDR3 is 12 residues long. The germline V gene encodes CDR1 SGHVS and CDR2 FNYEAQ. V lost 3 bases to trimming and J lost 7 bases, with 9 bases between them. The CDR3 coding sequence is TGTGCCAGCAGCTTGGTCGGGGATGAAGCTTTCTTT. This gives the protein CASSLVGDEAFF.

This clonotype was observed a few times. The J gene is TRBJ1-1, the V gene TRBV27, with D tentatively TRBD1 (6 bases). Germline V gene data show CDR1 as MNHEY and CDR2 as SMNVEV (reference sequence). Trimming removed 5 bases from V and 3 bases from J, with 13 bases in between. The CDR3 runs 14 residues. CDR3 DNA sequence: TGTGCCAGCAGTCTGACAGGAGGACACACTGAAGCTTTCTTT. It is translated as CASSLTGGHTEAFF.

There are many counts of this clonotype. The junction and the germline gene differ at one end; a read error may be behind it. This rearrangement joins TRBV7-6 to TRBJ2-2; TRBD2 aligns across 8 bases. In germline, CDR1 is SGHVS, CDR2 FNYEAQ. This CDR3 has 15 residues. CDR3 in amino acids: CASSLAGRGTGELFF. CDR3 nucleotide sequence: TGTGCCAGCAGTTTAGCGGGGCGAGGCACCGGGGAGCTGTTTTTT.

This chain joins TRBV12-5 and TRBJ2-3; perhaps TRBD1 as D (6 bases). The CDR3 extends over 19 amino acids. The germline V gene encodes CDR1 LGHNT and CDR2 FRNRAP. Trimming cost V 1 base and J 2 bases, with 22 bases left between them. The CDR3 DNA reads as TGTGCTAGTGGTTTGGAGTTCGATGGGGGCCTCGGGCCCACAGATACGCAGTATTTT. Protein sequence: CASGLEFDGGLGPTDTQYF.

This clonotype showed up just a few times. The gene calls are TRBV5-5 and TRBJ2-1, with 11 bases that match TRBD2. Trimming took 3 bases from V and 4 from J; bases not matched to a gene: 6. CDR1 and CDR2 (germline): SGHKS, YYEKEE (reference sequence). There are 16 residues in the CDR3. Written as DNA, the CDR3 is TGTGCCAGCAGCTCGTGGCTAGCGGGGGGTTACAATGAGCAGTTCTTC. Translated, it gives CASSSWLAGGYNEQFF.

In DNA form, the CDR3 reads TGTGCCAGCAGCGACTCAGGGGCTGGGAGTGAAAAACTGTTTTTT. It is translated as CASSDSGAGSEKLFF. This sequence joins TRBV9 and TRBJ1-4; D is perhaps TRBD1 (6 bases). The germline gives CDR1 SGDLS, CDR2 YYNGEE. With 3 bases removed from V and 7 bases from J, the gap between germline ends came to 16 bases. This CDR3 is built from 15 residues.

The chain couples TRBV6-5 to TRBJ2-3; the match to TRBD1 covers 9 bases. Trimming at V came to 3 bases and at J to 3 bases, leaving 4 bases not matched to a gene. CDR1 MNHEY and CDR2 SVGAGI come from the germline V gene. The CDR3 sequence is 15 residues long. For the CDR3, the DNA is TGTGCCAGCAGTTATTGGGACAGGGAAACAGATACGCAGTATTTT. It is translated as CASSYWDRETDTQYF.